This T cell receptor beta chain came from a study of OX40 agonist ivuxolimab in advanced cancers. Across the whole study: An agonistic anti-OX40 (CD134) antibody, ivuxolimab, was used to treat the patients. Partial responses occurred in Three dose-escalation patients, one with hepatocellular carcinoma and two with cutaneous melanoma.

V shed 3 bases and J shed 2 bases, with 8 bases lying between them. Germline V lookup: CDR1 LNHDA, CDR2 SQIVND (reference sequence). The CDR3 totals 14 residues. Generated by immunoSEQ multiplex PCR, the TCRdb table keeps only in-frame clones and is missing some. This sample carries 85,000 to 130,000 clones, about nine tenths of them seen once, and the ten largest clones take about 0.31%. This rearrangement joins TRBV19 to TRBJ1-5, with D unresolved. The TCR comes from an adult with an advanced solid tumor such as melanoma, head and neck, liver or kidney cancer. Sequences were derived from CD4+ or CD8+ T cells sorted from blood, sampled in a trial of the OX40 agonist ivuxolimab. CDR3 sequence (DNA): TGTGCCAGTAGTATCCCGGACCGCAATCAGCCCCAGCATTTT. Translated: CASSIPDRNQPQHF.